This entry lists 18 T cell receptor beta chains sequenced from one sample in a study of T cells in localized non-small cell lung cancer. Libraries were prepared by immunoSEQ multiplex PCR; TCRdb keeps only in-frame clonotypes and omits some of them. The sample consists of 23,000 or so clones, 89% of them appearing once. This specimen consisted of peripheral blood, obtained before any cancer treatment. All receptors derive from a man aged 35 to 69 with stage I squamous cell lung carcinoma.

The chain carries TRBV2 and TRBJ2-2; no clear D. The V gene's germline CDR1 is SNHLY and CDR2 FYNNEI. Deletions cut 4 bases from V and 2 bases from J, with 8 bases between. This CDR3 is built from 14 residues. CDR3 DNA: TGTGCCAGCAGTGCCTTTGACAACACCGGGGAGCTGTTTTTT. Translating it yields CASSAFDNTGELFF.

CDR3 amino acids: CASSEKGLNERKLFF. CDR3 sequence (DNA): TGTGCCAGCAGTGAAAAGGGACTTAATGAGAGAAAACTGTTTTTT. J is TRBJ1-4 and V is TRBV6-1; D is perhaps TRBD1 (5 bases). Germline lookup yields CDR1 MNHNS and CDR2 SASEGT. Trimming removed 2 bases from V and 10 bases from J, with 17 bases in between. There are 15 residues in the CDR3.

The V and J genes are TRBV6-5 and TRBJ2-4; the D gene is possibly TRBD1 (6 bases). The CDR3 has 14 amino acids. Germline assignment: CDR1 MNHEY and CDR2 SVGAGI. V was shortened by 6 bases and J by 7 bases, with 16 bases between the two germline ends. The CDR3 bases are TGTGCCAGCAGGGACAGCTCGCAGCGGAACATTCAGTACTTC. Translating it yields CASRDSSQRNIQYF.

The chain employs TRBV9 and TRBJ2-3; D remains unclear. The germline V and J ends were trimmed by 0 bases and 0 bases, with 8 bases remaining between them. CDR3 length: 15 amino acids. Looked up from germline, CDR1 is SGDLS and CDR2 is YYNGEE. The CDR3 DNA reads as TGTGCCAGCAGCGTAGCGTCCAGTAGCACAGATACGCAGTATTTT. Translation: CASSVASSSTDTQYF.

This clone was seen just once. The genes are TRBV7-9 and TRBJ2-5, with a weak D call TRBD1 (6 bases). Trimming removed 3 bases from V and 3 bases from J, with 11 bases in between. The CDR3 spans 14 residues. Germline-derived CDR1 and CDR2 are SEHNR and FQNEAQ (reference sequence). CDR3 DNA: TGTGCCAGCAGCTTGGACAGTTGGGAAGAGACCCAGTACTTC. It specifies CASSLDSWEETQYF.

This clone is a singleton in its sample. CDR3 coding DNA: TGTGCCAGCGGCGACAGGGGCCAGAATGGCTACACCTTC. Protein product: CASGDRGQNGYTF. This sequence joins TRBV13 and TRBJ1-2, with 8 nucleotides matching TRBD1. CDR1 and CDR2 (germline): PRHDT, FYEKMQ (reference sequence). This CDR3 region has 13 residues. J lost 6 bases, V lost 8 bases, and 8 bases had no gene match.

This clone was seen only a few times. V and J are TRBV6-1 and TRBJ1-2, with D possibly being TRBD1 (5 bases). Trimming cost V 7 bases and J 7 bases, with 13 bases left between them. Germline V gives CDR1 MNHNS, CDR2 SASEGT. The CDR3 has 12 amino acids. The CDR3 spells CASTLGGSGYTF. CDR3 DNA: TGTGCCAGCACCCTGGGGGGTAGTGGCTACACCTTC.

The chain carries TRBV7-6 and TRBJ2-2; 9 bases agree with TRBD2. The CDR3 consists of 19 residues. The junction had 9 bases not matched to a gene; V was cut back by 1 base and J by 0 bases. In germline, CDR1 is SGHVS, CDR2 FNYEAQ. CDR3 sequence reads: CASSLGYSGGPSNTGELFF. DNA of the CDR3: TGTGCCAGCAGCTTAGGCTATAGCGGGGGCCCTTCGAACACCGGGGAGCTGTTTTTT.

V is TRBV10-1 and J is TRBJ2-1; TRBD1 matches at 8 bases. CDR3 length equals 17 residues. CDR1 and CDR2 from the germline V gene are WNHNN and SYGVQD (reference sequence). V gave up 3 bases and J gave up 7 bases; unmatched junction bases: 14. The DNA of the CDR3 is TGCGCCAGCAGTGAACCTGGACAGGGTGAGGGGCTAAATGAGCAGTTCTTC. Translated, it gives CASSEPGQGEGLNEQFF.

The chain joins TRBV19 to TRBJ2-5; D gene ambiguous. This CDR3 has 13 residues. V lost 3 bases to trimming and J lost 5 bases, with 10 bases between them. Germline V gene data show CDR1 as LNHDA and CDR2 as SQIVND (reference sequence). CDR3 protein: CASSIMYRETQYF. The CDR3 bases are TGTGCCAGTAGTATCATGTACCGGGAGACCCAGTACTTC.

The V and J genes are TRBV5-4 and TRBJ2-5; TRBD2 aligns across 8 bases. The CDR3 sequence is 17 residues long. The V gene end was trimmed by 4 bases and the J gene end by 6 bases; junction bases not matched to a gene: 17. Germline-derived CDR1 and CDR2 are SGHNT and YYREEE (reference sequence). For the CDR3, the DNA is TGTGCCAGCAGCCCATGGGAAGGGCGGGGGGCAGCGAAGACCCAGTACTTC. This codes for CASSPWEGRGAAKTQYF.

V is TRBV4-1 and J is TRBJ2-3; 7 bases line up with TRBD2. The CDR3 loop spans 14 amino acids. CDR1 is MGHRA, CDR2 YSYEKL, per germline. Unmatched junction bases numbered 4, after V lost 3 bases and J lost 4 bases. The CDR3 nucleotides are TGCGCCAGCAGCCAGTATGCGGGGGCAGATACGCAGTATTTT. Its protein is CASSQYAGADTQYF.

The chain uses TRBV28 and TRBJ1-1, with D perhaps TRBD1 (6 bases). The CDR3 is 13 amino acids. V lost 10 bases to trimming and J lost 3 bases, with 15 bases between them. The V gene's germline CDR1 is MDHEN and CDR2 SYDVKM. CDR3 sequence: CATRGWGDTEAFF. The CDR3 bases are TGTGCCACCAGGGGATGGGGAGACACTGAAGCTTTCTTT.

In this sample, this clone turned up a few times. V gene TRBV7-2 combines with J gene TRBJ1-1; TRBD1 aligns across 10 bases. The V segment lost 4 bases and the J segment 5 bases; nucleotides outside the gene matches: 1. The CDR3 spans 13 residues. CDR1 and CDR2 (germline): SGHTA, FQGNSA. CDR3 residues: CASSSDRGTEAFF. CDR3 nucleotide sequence: TGTGCCAGCAGCTCGGACAGGGGGACTGAAGCTTTCTTT.

This chain links TRBV7-9 with TRBJ1-2; no definite D call. V gave up 4 bases and J gave up 7 bases, with 10 bases separating them. There are 12 residues in the CDR3. The V gene's germline CDR1 is SEHNR and CDR2 FQNEAQ (reference sequence). CDR3 in amino acids: CASSSSTGGYTF. The CDR3 coding sequence is TGTGCCAGCAGCTCCTCGACCGGTGGCTACACCTTC.

V and J are TRBV13 and TRBJ1-4; D remains ambiguous. This CDR3 comprises 11 residues. Germline-derived CDR1 and CDR2 are PRHDT and FYEKMQ (reference sequence). The germline V and J ends were trimmed by 3 bases and 8 bases, with 4 bases remaining between them. CDR3 coding DNA: TGTGCCAGCAGCTTTCGGGAAAAACTGTTTTTT. Translating it yields CASSFREKLFF.

The V and J genes are TRBV7-9 and TRBJ1-5, with 8 bases fitting TRBD1. V lost 1 base, J lost 1 base, and 6 bases stayed unmatched. The CDR3 loop spans 17 amino acids. Germline V gene sequence: CDR1 SEHNR, CDR2 FQNEAQ (reference sequence). The CDR3 DNA reads TGTGCCAGCAGCTTAGGGAGAGGACAGGGCAGCAATCAGCCCCAGCATTTT. Its protein product is CASSLGRGQGSNQPQHF.

This chain joins TRBV4-3 and TRBJ1-3; D is uncertain. V was shortened by 4 bases and J by 4 bases, with 14 bases between the two germline ends. The germline V gene has CDR1 LGHNA and CDR2 YSLEER. This CDR3 has 15 residues. The CDR3 here is CASSPDQSKGNTIYF. The DNA of the CDR3 is TGCGCCAGCAGCCCGGACCAGTCCAAGGGAAACACCATATATTTT.